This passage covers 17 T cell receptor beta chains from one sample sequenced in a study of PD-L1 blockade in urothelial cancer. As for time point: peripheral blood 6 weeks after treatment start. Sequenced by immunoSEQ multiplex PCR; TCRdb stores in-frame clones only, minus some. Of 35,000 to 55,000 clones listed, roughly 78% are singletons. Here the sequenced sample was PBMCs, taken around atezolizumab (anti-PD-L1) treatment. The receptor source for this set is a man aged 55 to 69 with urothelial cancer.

The CDR3 sequence: CASSAGGTDTQYF. The DNA of the CDR3 is TGTGCCAGCTCCGCAGGGGGGACAGATACGCAGTATTTT. The gene calls are TRBV6-1 and TRBJ2-3, with D maybe TRBD1 (7 bases). Trimming cost V 8 bases and J 3 bases, with 12 bases left between them. This CDR3 has 13 amino acids. From germline, CDR1 is MNHNS and CDR2 SASEGT.

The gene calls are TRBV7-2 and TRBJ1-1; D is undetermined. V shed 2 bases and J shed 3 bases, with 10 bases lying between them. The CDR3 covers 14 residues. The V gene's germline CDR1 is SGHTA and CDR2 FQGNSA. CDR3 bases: TGTGCCAGCAGCTTAACGGGGAGGGACACTGAAGCTTTCTTT. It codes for CASSLTGRDTEAFF.

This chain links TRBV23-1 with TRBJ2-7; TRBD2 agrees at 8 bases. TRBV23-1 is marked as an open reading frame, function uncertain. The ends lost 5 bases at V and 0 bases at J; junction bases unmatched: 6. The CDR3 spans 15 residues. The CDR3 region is CASSNSGSSSYEQYF. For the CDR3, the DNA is TGCGCCAGCAGTAACAGCGGGAGCAGCTCCTACGAGCAGTACTTC.

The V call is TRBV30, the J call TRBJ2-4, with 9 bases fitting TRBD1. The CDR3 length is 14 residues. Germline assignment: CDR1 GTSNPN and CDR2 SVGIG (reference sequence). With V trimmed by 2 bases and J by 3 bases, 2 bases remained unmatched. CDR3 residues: CAWSRQGGKNIQYF. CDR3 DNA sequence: TGTGCCTGGAGTCGACAGGGGGGCAAAAACATTCAGTACTTC.

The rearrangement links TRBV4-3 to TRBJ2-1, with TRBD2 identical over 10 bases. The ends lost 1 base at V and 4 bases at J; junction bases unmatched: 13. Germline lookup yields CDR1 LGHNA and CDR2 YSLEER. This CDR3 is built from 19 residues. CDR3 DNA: TGCGCCAGCAGCCAAGGGATGACCGGGACTAGCGTAAAATACAATGAGCAGTTCTTC. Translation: CASSQGMTGTSVKYNEQFF.

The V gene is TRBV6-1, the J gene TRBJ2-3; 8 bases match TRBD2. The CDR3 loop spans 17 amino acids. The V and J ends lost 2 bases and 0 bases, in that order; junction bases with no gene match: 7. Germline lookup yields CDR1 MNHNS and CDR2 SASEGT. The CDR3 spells CASSERVAGFSTDTQYF. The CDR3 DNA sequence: TGTGCCAGCAGTGAAAGAGTAGCGGGGTTTAGCACAGATACGCAGTATTTT.

The CDR3 DNA reads as TGTGCCAGCTCACCGCCTCCGGGAGGTGGCGGGGGCGAGCAGTACTTC. It codes for CASSPPPGGGGGEQYF. This sequence joins TRBV18 and TRBJ2-7; 7 bases align to TRBD2. Looked up from germline, CDR1 is KGHSH and CDR2 is LQKENI. V lost 3 bases to trimming and J lost 6 bases; unmatched junction nucleotides: 14. CDR3 size: 16 residues.

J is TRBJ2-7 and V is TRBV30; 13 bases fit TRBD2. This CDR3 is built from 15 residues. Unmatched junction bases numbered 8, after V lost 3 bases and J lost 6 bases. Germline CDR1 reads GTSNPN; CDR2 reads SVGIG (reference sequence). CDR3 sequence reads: CAWSTGLAGVPEQYF. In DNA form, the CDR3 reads TGTGCCTGGAGCACAGGACTAGCGGGAGTGCCCGAGCAGTACTTC.

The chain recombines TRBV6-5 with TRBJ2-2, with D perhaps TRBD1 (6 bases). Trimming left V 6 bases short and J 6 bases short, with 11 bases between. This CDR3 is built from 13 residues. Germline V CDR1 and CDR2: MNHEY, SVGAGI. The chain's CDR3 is CASSRTDPGELFF. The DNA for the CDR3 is TGTGCCAGCAGCCGGACAGATCCCGGGGAGCTGTTTTTT.

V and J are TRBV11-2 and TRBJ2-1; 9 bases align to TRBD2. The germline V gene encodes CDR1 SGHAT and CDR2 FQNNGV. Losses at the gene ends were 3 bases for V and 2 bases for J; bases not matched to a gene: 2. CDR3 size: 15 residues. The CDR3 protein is CASSFSGSPYNEQFF. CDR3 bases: TGTGCCAGCAGCTTTAGCGGGAGTCCCTACAATGAGCAGTTCTTC.

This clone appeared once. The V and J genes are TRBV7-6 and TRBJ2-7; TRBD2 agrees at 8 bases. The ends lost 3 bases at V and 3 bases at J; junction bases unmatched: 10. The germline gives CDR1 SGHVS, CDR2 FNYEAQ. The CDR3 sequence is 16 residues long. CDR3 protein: CASSFSSGEGRYEQYF. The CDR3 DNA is TGTGCCAGCAGCTTTAGTAGCGGGGAGGGGCGCTACGAGCAGTACTTC.

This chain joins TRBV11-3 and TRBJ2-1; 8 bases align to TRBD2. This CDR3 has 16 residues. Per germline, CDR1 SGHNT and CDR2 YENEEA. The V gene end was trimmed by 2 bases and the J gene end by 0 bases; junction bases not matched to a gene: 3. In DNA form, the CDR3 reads TGTGCCAGCAGCTTAACTAGCGGTAGCTCCTACAATGAGCAGTTCTTC. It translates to CASSLTSGSSYNEQFF.

The CDR3 here is CASRVSGGRNNEQYF. In nucleotides, the CDR3 is TGCGCCAGCAGAGTATCAGGGGGCAGGAATAACGAGCAGTACTTC. The chain joins TRBV5-1 to TRBJ2-5; 8 positions agree with TRBD1. The J call may be in error: the DNA end matches TRBJ2-7 better. The germline gives CDR1 SGHRS, CDR2 YFSETQ. The length of the CDR3 is 15 residues.

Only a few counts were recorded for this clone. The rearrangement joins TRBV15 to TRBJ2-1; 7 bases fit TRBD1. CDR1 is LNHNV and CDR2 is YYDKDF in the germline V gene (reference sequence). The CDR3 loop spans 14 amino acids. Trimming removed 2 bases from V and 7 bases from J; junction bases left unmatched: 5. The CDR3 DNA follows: TGTGCCACCAGCAGACTAAAACAGGGGAATGAGCAGTTCTTC. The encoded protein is CATSRLKQGNEQFF.

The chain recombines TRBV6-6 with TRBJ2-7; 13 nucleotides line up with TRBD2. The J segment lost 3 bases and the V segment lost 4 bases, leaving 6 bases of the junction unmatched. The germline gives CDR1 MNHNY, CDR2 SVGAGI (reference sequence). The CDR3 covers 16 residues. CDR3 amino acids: CASSWTSGRGSYEQYF. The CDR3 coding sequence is TGTGCCAGCAGTTGGACTAGCGGGAGAGGTAGCTACGAGCAGTACTTC.

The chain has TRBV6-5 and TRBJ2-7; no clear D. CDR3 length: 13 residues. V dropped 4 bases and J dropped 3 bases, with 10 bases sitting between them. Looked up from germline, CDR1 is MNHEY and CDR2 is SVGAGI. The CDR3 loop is CASSSLTGYEQYF. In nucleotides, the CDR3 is TGTGCCAGCAGTTCCTTGACTGGCTACGAGCAGTACTTC.

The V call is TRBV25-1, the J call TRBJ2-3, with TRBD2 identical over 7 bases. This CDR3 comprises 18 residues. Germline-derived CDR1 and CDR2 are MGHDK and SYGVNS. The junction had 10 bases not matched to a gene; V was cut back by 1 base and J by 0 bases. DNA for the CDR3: TGTGCCAGCAGTGAATCCCAACTTAGCGGGCCTAGCACAGATACGCAGTATTTT. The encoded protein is CASSESQLSGPSTDTQYF.